This T cell receptor (beta chain) was sequenced during a study of neoadjuvant nivolumab and ipilimumab in lung cancer. Findings and caveats of the study: Compared with tumor-adjacent uninvolved lung, resected tumors showed greater richness and clonality.

The data were produced by immunoSEQ multiplex PCR, yet TCRdb's version contains in-frame clones alone and is incomplete. The data contain 18,000 or so clones, 65% to 85% of them seen just once; the ten biggest clones take up roughly 9.1%. A word on this clone: What it binds is not known.

This CDR3 spans 9 amino acids. Trimming pared 1 base from V and 15 bases from J, leaving 4 bases between. Germline V gene sequence: CDR1 SGHVS, CDR2 FQNEAQ. Specimen: tumor tissue, collected after neoadjuvant nivolumab, alone or with ipilimumab, at or shortly before surgery. This rearrangement joins TRBV7-8 to TRBJ2-1; D is unresolved. This receptor was obtained from an adult with non-small cell lung cancer. The CDR3 nucleotides are TGTGCCAGCAGCTTAGGGCTGTTCTTC. This gives the protein CASSLGLFF.